This T cell receptor beta chain was identified in a study of blood T cell repertoires in COVID-19. Background on the study: The cDNA or gDNA used as material had been derived from T cells, B-cell-depleted T cells, or PBMCs.

Assay: immunoSEQ multiplex PCR; the TCRdb copy retains only in-frame clones and omits some. The sample contains around 64,000 clones, approximately 70% of which appear only once. Germline CDR1 KGHSH, CDR2 LQKENI. V gave up 7 bases and J gave up 0 bases, with 18 bases separating them. This CDR3 region has 16 residues. This clone was recorded once. The source is a woman between 55 and 75 years old who had been exposed to COVID-19. V usage is TRBV18 and J usage is TRBJ1-1; TRBD1 might be the D (5 bases). Sample: PBMCs or T cells enriched from blood (not recorded which). The CDR3 DNA follows: TGTGCCAGCTACGGCCCTTCAGGGATTATGAACACTGAAGCTTTCTTT. Its translation: CASYGPSGIMNTEAFF.